The rows below give T cell receptor beta chains drawn from one sample of a study of tumor-infiltrating lymphocytes in primary liver carcinoma. TCRdb analysed the multiplex PCR reads with MiXCR anew, one entry per CDR3 protein. Among 320,000 or so distinct CDR3 sequences, less than 75% were seen once, and the ten largest hold roughly 10%. The sample taken for sequencing was peripheral blood. These receptors came from a man between 35 and 55 years old with primary liver carcinoma and hepatitis B virus infection. Both conserved end residues are part of each CDR3. D genes are given only for firm matches. Not every row has a clone size; where given, it reads once, few, many or a size class.

j_call | clone_size | d_call | v_call | cdr3_aa | cdr3_nt
TRBJ2-7 | . | . | TRBV21-1 | CTSSGRPSRPSSYEQYF | TGTACCAGCTCGGGGAGACCATCTCGACCAAGCTCCTACGAGCAGTACTTC
TRBJ2-7 | . | TRBD1 | TRBV6-1 | CASRDRTYYNKQYF | TGTGCCAGCAGGGACAGGACGTATTACAACAAGCAGTACTTC
TRBJ2-7 | . | . | TRBV10-3 | CAISEVPSLAYELYF | TGTGCCATCAGTGAGGTCCCTAGTTTGGCCTACGAGCTGTACTTC
TRBJ1-4 | . | TRBD1 | TRBV10-3 | CAISEGTGRDKKLFF | TGTGCCATCAGTGAAGGGACAGGGAGAGATAAAAAACTGTTTTTT
TRBJ2-3 | once | . | TRBV6-1 | CPSRPRGDTTDTQYF | TGTCCCAGCAGGCCGCGCGGAGACACCACAGATACGCAGTATTTT
TRBJ1-6 | . | . | TRBV28 | CASSSARARSPLHF | TGTGCCAGCAGTTCGGCCCGGGCCCGTTCACCCCTCCACTTT
TRBJ2-7 | . | TRBD2 | TRBV11-2 | CVSSLWSGRGLHEQYF | TGTGTCAGCAGCTTGTGGAGCGGGAGGGGCCTCCACGAGCAGTACTTC
TRBJ1-1 | . | TRBD1 | TRBV6-5 | CASSYWGQGVVEAFF | TGTGCCAGCAGTTACTGGGGACAGGGGGTCGTTGAAGCTTTCTTT
TRBJ2-7 | many | TRBD1 | TRBV5-1 | CASSLVEGQVGYEQYF | TGCGCCAGCAGCTTGGTCGAGGGACAGGTCGGCTACGAGCAGTACTTC
TRBJ2-5 | . | TRBD2 | TRBV6-5 | CASSRPSGLAGVETQYF | TGTGCCAGCAGTCGACCCTCGGGACTAGCGGGAGTGGAGACCCAGTACTTC
TRBJ1-1 | . | . | TRBV6-5 | CPSSYEGRLNTVAFF | TGTCCCAGCAGTTATGAGGGGCGCTTGAACACTGTAGCTTTCTTT
TRBJ1-5 | . | . | TRBV28 | CASIGRLSQPQHF | TGTGCCAGCATCGGCAGATTAAGCCAGCCCCAGCATTTT
TRBJ2-7 | few | . | TRBV28 | CASSFAPTYEQYF | TGTGCCAGCAGTTTTGCGCCCACCTACGAGCAGTACTTC
TRBJ1-2 | once | . | TRBV6-5 | CASSYPPGNGYTF | TGTGCAAGCAGTTACCCTCCAGGGAACGGCTACACCTTC
TRBJ1-2 | . | TRBD1 | TRBV13 | CASSQTTRQGKDGYTF | TGTGCCAGCAGCCAAACCACCAGACAGGGGAAGGATGGCTACACCTTC
TRBJ2-7 | . | . | TRBV7-8 | CASSSTASSYEQYF | TGTGCCAGCAGCTCCACAGCAAGCTCCTACGAGCAGTACTTC
TRBJ2-6 | . | . | TRBV5-6 | CASSLGATGANVLTF | TGTGCCAGCAGCTTGGGGGCAACGGGGGCCAACGTCCTGACTTTC
TRBJ2-5 | many | . | TRBV5-1 | CASSLRGQETQYF | TGTGCCAGCAGCTTGAGGGGCCAAGAGACCCAGTACTTC
TRBJ2-1 | . | . | TRBV24-1 | CATSDPGHLGYNEQFF | TGTGCCACCAGTGACCCAGGGCATTTGGGATACAATGAGCAGTTCTTC
TRBJ1-6 | . | . | TRBV11-2 | CASSQSEGINSPLHF | TGTGCCAGCAGCCAGTCAGAGGGTATTAATTCACCCCTCCACTTT
TRBJ2-5 | . | . | TRBV5-6 | CASSLGQGKETQYF | TGTGCCAGCAGCTTGGGCCAGGGGAAGGAGACCCAGTACTTC
TRBJ2-7 | many | . | TRBV11-3 | CASSLADGSYEQYF | TGTGCCAGCAGCTTAGCCGACGGCTCCTACGAGCAGTACTTC
TRBJ1-2 | . | . | TRBV30 | CAWSLGGYYGYTF | TGTGCCTGGAGCCTAGGGGGTTACTATGGCTACACCTTC
TRBJ2-3 | . | . | TRBV6-2/TRBV6-3 | CASSYKSWSYLTDTQYF | TGTGCCAGCAGTTATAAGTCGTGGTCCTACCTCACAGATACGCAGTATTTT
TRBJ1-2 | . | TRBD1 | TRBV12-3/TRBV12-4 | CVSSPDRVVGGYTF | TGTGTCAGCAGTCCGGACAGGGTTGTAGGTGGCTACACCTTC
TRBJ2-1 | . | . | TRBV2 | CASTGRGIYNEQFF | TGTGCCAGCACCGGACGGGGGATTTACAATGAGCAGTTCTTC
TRBJ2-7 | many | TRBD2 | TRBV11-1 | CASSPVWRGDEQYF | TGTGCCAGCAGCCCGGTATGGCGGGGGGACGAGCAGTACTTC
TRBJ1-5 | . | . | TRBV6-1 | CASSVWGRVSQPQHF | TGTGCCAGCAGCGTATGGGGCAGGGTGAGTCAGCCCCAGCATTTT
TRBJ2-5 | . | . | TRBV10-1 | CASSETITSETQYF | TGCGCCAGCAGTGAAACCATAACCTCGGAGACTCAGTACTTC
TRBJ2-2 | many | . | TRBV12-3/TRBV12-4 | CASSSQTGNTGELFF | TGTGCCAGCAGTTCACAGACAGGGAACACCGGGGAGCTGTTTTTT
TRBJ1-4 | few | . | TRBV5-1 | CATRIGGTTNEKLFF | TGCGCCACCAGGATTGGCGGAACAACTAATGAAAAACTGTTTTTT
TRBJ2-5 | . | TRBD2 | TRBV4-2 | CASSQGTSGREDTQYF | TGTGCCAGCAGCCAAGGTACTAGCGGGAGGGAAGATACCCAGTACTTC
TRBJ2-7 | . | . | TRBV5-5 | CASSVTARYEQYF | TGTGCCAGCAGCGTCACAGCGCGATATGAGCAGTACTTC
TRBJ2-1 | . | . | TRBV5-4 | CASSLIGRVPMAEQFF | TGTGCCAGCAGCTTGATCGGGCGGGTCCCCATGGCTGAGCAGTTCTTC
TRBJ2-1 | . | TRBD2 | TRBV4-1 | CASSREAAAGGIDEQFF | TGCGCCAGCAGCCGAGAGGCAGCGGCGGGGGGGATCGATGAGCAGTTCTTC
TRBJ1-5 | few | . | TRBV30 | CAWSRQDQPQHF | TGTGCCTGGAGCCGACAGGATCAGCCCCAGCATTTT
TRBJ2-1 | . | TRBD2 | TRBV6-6 | CASRYSSGYNEQFF | TGTGCCAGCAGGTACTCTAGCGGATACAATGAGCAGTTCTTC
TRBJ2-1 | . | TRBD1 | TRBV10-1 | CASSDGTGSLNEQFF | TGCGCCAGCAGTGACGGGACAGGGTCCCTCAATGAGCAGTTCTTC
TRBJ2-3 | many | . | TRBV11-1 | CASSRGRGRIGPSTDTQYF | TGTGCCAGCAGCCGCGGTCGAGGACGGATAGGCCCTAGCACAGATACGCAGTATTTT
TRBJ2-7 | . | . | TRBV7-9 | CASSTEGPPYGQYF | TGTGCCAGCAGCACAGAGGGGCCTCCCTACGGGCAGTACTTC